This passage covers 9 T cell receptor beta chains from one sample sequenced in a study of circulating CD8 cells and anti-PD-1 response in melanoma. Four subsets defined by PD-1 and/or TIGIT were sorted from live CD3+CD8+TCRalphabeta+ cells. Using approximately 15 ng of total RNA, TCR libraries were made with the QIAseq Immune Repertoire TCR panel. TCRdb recomputed calls from the reads with MiXCR, one row per CDR3 protein. The sample includes some 2,000 distinct CDR3 sequences, 5% to 6.5% of them seen just once. Sample: CD8+ T cells from PBMCs, taken at baseline or after one month of anti-PD-1 therapy (not recorded which). The source of these receptors is a human donor with melanoma.

The chain recombines TRBV20-1 with TRBJ2-3; TRBD1 might be the D (6 bases). Trimming removed 3 bases at V and 2 bases at J, with 9 bases between. This CDR3 spans 13 amino acids. Looked up from germline, CDR1 is DFQATT and CDR2 is SNEGSKA (reference sequence). This CDR3 is CSARGQLTDTQYF. The CDR3 DNA is TGCAGTGCTAGGGGACAACTCACAGATACGCAGTATTTT.

This clonotype was counted between two and nine times. The chain employs TRBV29-1 and TRBJ2-7; TRBD1 aligns across 9 bases. The CDR3 extends over 14 amino acids. The V gene end was trimmed by 3 bases and the J gene end by 5 bases; junction bases not matched to a gene: 8. Germline values: CDR1 SQVTM, CDR2 ANQGSEA. CDR3 sequence (DNA): TGCAGCGTTGATGGGGGGGACAGGGACAACGAGCAGTACTTC. Its translation is CSVDGGDRDNEQYF.

The rearrangement joins TRBV6-5 to TRBJ2-1; 11 nucleotides match TRBD2. The CDR3 consists of 16 residues. V trimming: 0 bases; J trimming: 10 bases; junction bases outside the gene matches: 8. Looked up from germline, CDR1 is MNHEY and CDR2 is SVGAGI. As DNA, the CDR3 is TGTGCCAGCAGTTACTCTGTGACTAGCGGGGTCGGAGAGCAGTTCTTC. The encoded protein is CASSYSVTSGVGEQFF.

In its sample, this clonotype is medium-sized. The chain links TRBV11-2 to TRBJ2-7, with 7 bases identical to TRBD2. The V segment lost 3 bases and the J segment 2 bases; nucleotides outside the gene matches: 4. The CDR3 length is 14 residues. The germline gives CDR1 SGHAT, CDR2 FQNNGV. This CDR3 reads CASSFEGLTYEQYF. The CDR3 DNA sequence: TGTGCCAGCAGCTTTGAGGGACTAACCTACGAGCAGTACTTC.

This clonotype is categorized as medium-sized. V gene TRBV19 combines with J gene TRBJ2-1; TRBD1 might be the D (5 bases). The V end was cut by 3 bases, the J end by 0 bases, with 6 bases between. This CDR3 has 14 amino acids. The germline V gene encodes CDR1 LNHDA and CDR2 SQIVND (reference sequence). This CDR3 is CASSITGSYNEQFF. The CDR3 nucleotides are TGTGCCAGTAGTATCACAGGCTCCTACAATGAGCAGTTCTTC.

There are a few counts of this clonotype. The chain employs TRBV20-1 and TRBJ2-1, with D possibly called TRBD1 or TRBD2 (5 bases each). CDR3 size: 14 residues. The germline V and J ends were trimmed by 5 bases and 3 bases, with 14 bases remaining between them. Germline V gives CDR1 DFQATT, CDR2 SNEGSKA (reference sequence). CDR3 DNA sequence: TGCAGTGCTCCCCGGGACCGGGACTACAATGAGCAGTTCTTC. It is translated as CSAPRDRDYNEQFF.

In its sample, this clonotype ranks as medium-sized (0.01 to 0.1%). The chain couples TRBV19 to TRBJ2-2; D gene ambiguous. This CDR3 region has 13 residues. V was trimmed by 2 bases and J by 5 bases, leaving 6 bases between them. Germline assignment: CDR1 LNHDA and CDR2 SQIVND (reference sequence). The CDR3 is CASSISTTGELFF. CDR3 nucleotide sequence: TGTGCCAGTAGTATAAGCACAACCGGGGAGCTGTTTTTT. Variable domain in full (rest from reference TRBV19 and TRBJ2-2): DGGITQSPKYLFRKEGQNVTLSCEQNLNHDAMYWYRQDPGQGLRLIYYSQIVNDFQKGDIAEGYSVSREKKESFPLTVTSAQKNPTAFYLCASSISTTGELFFGEGSRLTVL.

This clonotype is labeled medium-sized (0.01 to 0.1%). This chain connects TRBV20-1 to TRBJ2-1, with 12 positions matching TRBD2. Germline V gene sequence: CDR1 DFQATT, CDR2 SNEGSKA (reference sequence). The CDR3 has 18 amino acids. V lost 0 bases and J lost 1; bases outside the gene matches: 7. CDR3 amino acids: CSARDRTSGVRSYNEQFF. For the CDR3, the DNA is TGCAGTGCTAGAGATAGGACTAGCGGGGTACGATCCTACAATGAGCAGTTCTTC.

The chain's CDR3 is CASTNPTGTTYNEQFF. The CDR3 bases are TGTGCCAGTACCAACCCAACGGGGACTACATACAATGAGCAGTTCTTC. The chain couples TRBV19 to TRBJ2-1, with 7 bases aligning to TRBD2. This CDR3 is built from 16 residues. Looked up from germline, CDR1 is LNHDA and CDR2 is SQIVND (reference sequence). The ends lost 7 bases at V and 4 bases at J; junction bases unmatched: 13.